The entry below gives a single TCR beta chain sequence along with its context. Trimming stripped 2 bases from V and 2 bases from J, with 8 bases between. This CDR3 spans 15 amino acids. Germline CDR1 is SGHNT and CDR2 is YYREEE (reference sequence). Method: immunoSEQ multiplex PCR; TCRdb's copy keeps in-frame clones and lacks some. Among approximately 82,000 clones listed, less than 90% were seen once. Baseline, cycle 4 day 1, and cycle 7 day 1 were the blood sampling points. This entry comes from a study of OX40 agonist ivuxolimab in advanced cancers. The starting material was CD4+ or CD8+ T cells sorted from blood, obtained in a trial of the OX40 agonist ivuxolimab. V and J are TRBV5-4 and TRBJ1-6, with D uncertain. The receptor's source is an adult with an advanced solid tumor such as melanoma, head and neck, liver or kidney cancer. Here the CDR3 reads CASSLDTTYNSPLHF. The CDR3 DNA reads TGTGCCAGCAGCTTAGACACCACCTATAATTCACCCCTCCACTTT.